These T cell receptor beta chains were read from a single sample in a study of T cell responses to AZD1222 COVID-19 vaccine. Sequencing was performed with immunoSEQ multiplex PCR; in TCRdb, only in-frame clones are kept and a portion is missing. The table lists more than 150,000 clones, 80% to 95% of them singletons. This specimen was peripheral blood, taken 28 days after the second AZD1222 dose. Source of these receptors: an adult who received the AZD1222 COVID-19 vaccine. Both conserved end residues are part of each CDR3. A D gene is named only where the DNA matches it firmly. Size tells how often a clone was seen (once, few, many) or the class of an expanded clone, and some rows leave it out.

abundance	j_gene	d_gene	v_gene	CDR3nt	CDR3aa
.	TRBJ1-1	.	TRBV6-2/TRBV6-3	TGTGCCAGCAGTTACTCAAGGATTTCCCGAGGGACTGAAGCTTTCTTT	CASSYSRISRGTEAFF
.	TRBJ1-5	.	TRBV29-1	TGCAGCGTCGCCGGGGTTGGGCAGCCCCAGCATTTT	CSVAGVGQPQHF
.	TRBJ2-2	TRBD1	TRBV2	TGTGCCAGCCACTCCGGGACAGCCACCGGGGAGCTGTTTTTT	CASHSGTATGELFF
once	TRBJ1-3	TRBD1	TRBV18	TGTGCCAGCTCACCTTCAGGGGGCTGGAACACCATATATTTT	CASSPSGGWNTIYF
.	TRBJ2-7	.	TRBV3-1/TRBV3-2	TGTGCCAGCAGCCCACTCCTGGGGGCGGGGGTTACCTACGAGCAGTACTTC	CASSPLLGAGVTYEQYF
.	TRBJ1-6	.	TRBV2	TGTGCCAGCAGTGAAGCAGGGGCTCTCCACTTT	CASSEAGALHF
.	TRBJ2-7	TRBD1	TRBV5-1	TGCGCCAGCAGCTTAACAGGGGGTGGCTCCTACGAGCAGTACTTC	CASSLTGGGSYEQYF
.	TRBJ1-5	.	TRBV10-2	TGCGCCAGCGCAGTGGACAGCAATCAGCCCCAGCATTTT	CASAVDSNQPQHF
.	TRBJ2-7	TRBD2	TRBV29-1	TGCAGCGGATGGGACTACTCCTACGAGCAGTACTTC	CSGWDYSYEQYF
.	TRBJ2-7	.	TRBV5-4	TGTGCCAGCAGCTTGGTCCCTAACGAGCAGTACTTC	CASSLVPNEQYF
.	TRBJ1-1	.	TRBV6-2/TRBV6-3	TGTGCCAGCAGTCAGGGGATAGGGGCTTTCTTT	CASSQGIGAFF
once	TRBJ1-6	.	TRBV18	TGTGCCAGCTCACTGGATCAGTATTCACCCCTCCACTTT	CASSLDQYSPLHF
.	TRBJ2-1	.	TRBV6-4	TGTGCCAGCAGTGTGGGTTGGGCCAATGAGCAGTTCTTC	CASSVGWANEQFF
.	TRBJ2-2	.	TRBV19	TGTGCCAGTAGTCTAGGACTTCCCACCGGGGAGCTGTTTTTT	CASSLGLPTGELFF
few	TRBJ2-1	.	TRBV11-2	TGTGCCAGCAGCTTAGAGAGGTCAGCGGCAGGGCGCAATGAGCAGTTCTTC	CASSLERSAAGRNEQFF
.	TRBJ2-7	.	TRBV5-1	TGCGCCAGCAGCCCCCTGGACCGCTACGAGCAGTACTTC	CASSPLDRYEQYF
.	TRBJ2-7	.	TRBV6-5	TGTGCCAGCAGTTGGCTAGGTGGGTCCTACGAGCAGTACTTC	CASSWLGGSYEQYF
.	TRBJ2-3	TRBD2	TRBV7-9	TGTGCCAGCAGCTTAGGCGGGACTAGGAAGGGAACTAGCACAGATACGCAGTATTTT	CASSLGGTRKGTSTDTQYF
.	TRBJ2-5	TRBD1	TRBV7-2	TGTGCCAGCAGCTTTGAGGGGGCTGGGACCCAGTACTTC	CASSFEGAGTQYF
.	TRBJ1-6	.	TRBV7-2	TGTGCCAGCCGACTGGACAGAGTGTATAATTCACCCCTCCACTTT	CASRLDRVYNSPLHF
once	TRBJ1-1	TRBD1	TRBV19	TGTGCCAGTGACGGGGGACAGTTGAACACTGAAGCTTTCTTT	CASDGGQLNTEAFF
.	TRBJ1-2	.	TRBV15	TGTGCCACCAGCATGACGCCGGGACGCACTAACTATGGCTACACCTTC	CATSMTPGRTNYGYTF
.	TRBJ1-1	.	TRBV5-6	TGTGCCAGCAGCTTGGACGTCCCGAACACTGAAGCTTTCTTT	CASSLDVPNTEAFF
once	TRBJ1-6	TRBD1	TRBV7-9	TGTGCCAGCAGCTTAGGAGGACAGGGAAGTGCCTATAATTCACCCCTCCACTTT	CASSLGGQGSAYNSPLHF
.	TRBJ1-1	.	TRBV5-1	TGCGCCAGCAGCCCCCGGGAGAACACTGAAGCTTTCTTT	CASSPRENTEAFF
.	TRBJ1-1	TRBD1	TRBV5-4	TGTGCCAGCAGCTTGGTGGGGACAGGGTTAGGGAGCACTGAAGCTTTCTTT	CASSLVGTGLGSTEAFF
once	TRBJ1-1	.	TRBV30	TGTGCCTGGAGCCAGCGGGTCGGGGTTCTTGCCCATTTT	CAWSQRVGVLAHF
.	TRBJ1-2	TRBD1	TRBV4-1	TGCGCCAGCAGCCAAGTAATAATTCGGACAGGGTTGGGCAACTATGGCTACACCTTC	CASSQVIIRTGLGNYGYTF
once	TRBJ1-5	TRBD1	TRBV27	TGTGCCAGCAGTCCCGGGACAGGGTTGATAAGGGGCAATCAGCCCCAGCATTTT	CASSPGTGLIRGNQPQHF
.	TRBJ1-2	.	TRBV5-4	TGTGCCAGCAGCCCAAGCCCCAGGGGCTGGAACTATGGCTACACCTTC	CASSPSPRGWNYGYTF
.	TRBJ1-1	.	TRBV21-1	TGTGCCAGCAGCCCGGGAGGGGGGACAGGGGGTCGAATGAACACTGAAGCTTTCTTT	CASSPGGGTGGRMNTEAFF
.	TRBJ1-2	.	TRBV2	TGTGCCAGCAGTGGAGGGACGTTTCATGGGTATGGCTACACCTTC	CASSGGTFHGYGYTF
.	TRBJ2-5	.	TRBV5-1	TGCGCCAGCAGCTGGGACTCTCCCGAAGAGACCCAGTACTTC	CASSWDSPEETQYF
.	TRBJ2-7	TRBD2	TRBV15	TGTGCCACCAGCAGAAGCGGGAGGGCCGACGAGCAGTACTTC	CATSRSGRADEQYF
.	TRBJ1-4	.	TRBV5-1	TGCGCCAGCAGCTTGTGGTCCGGGACTGGAGCTGAAAAACTGTTTTTT	CASSLWSGTGAEKLFF
.	TRBJ2-5	TRBD1	TRBV11-3	TGTGCCAGCAGCCTCCGACAGGGGGTCCAAGAGACCCAGTACTTC	CASSLRQGVQETQYF
.	TRBJ1-6	.	TRBV7-2	TGTGCCAGCAGCTTCTCGCAGGATCACTATTCACCCCTCCACTTT	CASSFSQDHYSPLHF
.	TRBJ2-3	.	TRBV5-1	TGCGCCAGCAGCCCTCTCACCGGGGGCGAGCCAGATACGCAGTATTTT	CASSPLTGGEPDTQYF
.	TRBJ1-1	TRBD1	TRBV10-3	TGTGCCACCGCCGCCCGGGACAGGCTGAACACTGAAGCTTTCTTT	CATAARDRLNTEAFF
.	TRBJ2-3	.	TRBV6-5	TGTGCCAGCAGTTACGGGGGTGGGGGCACAGATACGCAGTATTTT	CASSYGGGGTDTQYF
once	TRBJ2-1	.	TRBV6-5	TGTGCCAGCATAACTACGGCCAATGAGCAGTTCTTC	CASITTANEQFF
.	TRBJ2-5	.	TRBV20-1	TGCAGTGCTCCCGAGGAGACCCAGTACTTC	CSAPEETQYF
.	TRBJ1-6	TRBD1	TRBV7-2	TGTGCCAGCAGCGGACAGGGTGTTTTTTCACCCCTCCACTTT	CASSGQGVFSPLHF
.	TRBJ1-2	.	TRBV5-5	TGTGCCAGCAGCTTGGCCGGAGATATGGGTGGCTACACCTTC	CASSLAGDMGGYTF